Listed below are T cell receptor beta chains from one sample, sequenced in a study of graft-versus-host responses after intestinal transplantation. Method: immunoSEQ multiplex PCR; TCRdb's copy keeps in-frame clones and lacks some. The table shows some 7,200 clones, with under 70% occurring only once. The specimen comprised ileum tissue, sampled about 55 days after transplant. These receptor sequences come from a human patient who received an intestinal transplant, so some T cells may come from the graft donor. The CDR3 runs from the conserved cysteine through the conserved F or W. The D gene is left open where the match is weak. Size values are once, few and many counts, or a class for expanded clones, and some rows have none.

v_gene,j_gene,abundance,d_gene,CDR3aa,CDR3nt
TRBV19,TRBJ1-1,-,TRBD1,CASSKDRARSMNTEAFF,TGTGCCAGTAGTAAGGACAGGGCGCGATCCATGAACACTGAAGCTTTCTTT
TRBV2,TRBJ1-2,-,TRBD1,CASSELSTGGSDGYTF,TGTGCCAGCAGTGAACTCTCGACAGGGGGCTCGGATGGCTACACCTTC
TRBV5-1,TRBJ2-1,-,TRBD2,CASSLGLAGNSEQFF,TGCGCCAGCAGCTTGGGTCTAGCGGGGAACAGTGAGCAGTTCTTC
TRBV6-1,TRBJ1-2,-,-,CASSDYRYYAYTF,TGTGCCAGCAGTGACTATCGATATTATGCCTACACCTTC
TRBV28,TRBJ1-5,-,-,CASRLQVTGSNQPQHF,TGTGCCAGCAGGCTACAGGTTACCGGAAGCAATCAGCCCCAGCATTTT
TRBV7-2,TRBJ1-2,once,TRBD1,CASSRPGQSYGYTF,TGTGCCAGCAGCCGACCGGGACAGAGCTATGGCTACACCTTC
TRBV6-1,TRBJ1-1,-,TRBD1,CASRLQGVLNTEAFF,TGTGCCAGCAGACTACAGGGGGTCTTGAACACTGAAGCTTTCTTT
TRBV2,TRBJ2-1,-,TRBD1,CASSAPGGGTGFYNEQFF,TGTGCCAGCAGTGCACCCGGGGGCGGGACAGGGTTTTACAATGAGCAGTTCTTC
TRBV18,TRBJ2-5,few,TRBD1,CASSRGTGETQYF,TGTGCCAGCTCACGTGGGACAGGAGAGACCCAGTACTTC
TRBV6-5,TRBJ1-6,few,TRBD1,CASSPPGQGGPLHF,TGTGCCAGCAGTCCGCCGGGACAGGGAGGTCCCCTCCACTTT
TRBV27,TRBJ2-2,-,TRBD1,CASSFLPGQEAGELFF,TGTGCCAGCAGTTTTCTACCGGGACAGGAAGCCGGGGAGCTGTTTTTT
TRBV5-4,TRBJ1-3,-,-,CASSQGLAGEWRGNTIYF,TGTGCCAGCAGCCAAGGGCTAGCAGGGGAGTGGCGTGGAAACACCATATATTTT
TRBV1,TRBJ2-5,-,-,CTSSRTSGYQETQYF,TGCACCAGCAGCCGGACTAGCGGGTACCAAGAGACCCAGTACTTC
TRBV15,TRBJ2-3,-,TRBD1,CATSRGGQGTDTQYF,TGTGCCACCAGCAGAGGGGGACAGGGCACAGATACGCAGTATTTT
TRBV6-1,TRBJ2-7,-,-,CASSENRREEAYEQYF,TGTGCCAGCAGTGAAAACCGGCGGGAAGAAGCCTACGAGCAGTACTTC
TRBV28,TRBJ2-1,once,-,CASSLEQGDQFF,TGTGCCAGCAGTTTAGAACAGGGAGATCAGTTCTTC